The text below deals with one T cell receptor (beta chain). Antigen specificity is unknown. The germline V gene has CDR1 SEHNR and CDR2 FQNEAQ (reference sequence). The CDR3 loop spans 14 amino acids. The germline V and J ends were trimmed by 2 bases and 0 bases, with 7 bases remaining between them. This sample is part of a study of cytomegalovirus exposure and HLA in healthy donors. Study in general: Researchers previously reported finding 90 million to 130 million unique TCR beta sequences from about 179 million T cells. Study conclusions and caveats: A prior analysis recorded that most TCR beta V segments were productive about 87% or about 30% of the time. HLA-A and HLA-B allele assignments for most subjects were reportedly predicted accurately using TCR beta sequences.

13 Jbeta primers and 60 Vbeta primers were used for the PCR. Produced via immunoSEQ multiplex PCR; TCRdb's table is partial and in-frame only. The repertoire consists of 150,000 to 200,000 clones, with about 83% occurring once and the leading ten covering approximately 2.9%. This chain links TRBV7-9 with TRBJ1-2, with unresolved D. Material: PBMCs. The origin of this receptor is a female donor in good health and CMV-seronegative. CDR3 sequence reads: CASSLILANYGYTF. The CDR3 DNA sequence: TGTGCCAGCAGCTTAATTCTAGCTAACTATGGCTACACCTTC.